The text below deals with one T cell receptor beta chain. Its antigen is undetermined. These data come from a study of glioma-infiltrating T cells. Study conclusions and caveats: CDR3 overlap between tissue and blood was very small. Gliomas, especially low-grade, showed above-expected tissue-blood divergence; non-neoplastic patients showed below.

The iRepertoire nested amplicon-rescue multiplex PCR amplified TCR alpha and beta CDR3s from RNA. From the multiplex PCR reads, TCRdb called clonotypes with MiXCR, one entry per CDR3 protein. The table records roughly 20,000 distinct CDR3 sequences, around 25% of them present only once. The CDR3 is 18 residues long. Trimming at V came to 4 bases and at J to 1 base, leaving 14 bases not matched to a gene. Germline values: CDR1 ENHRY, CDR2 SYGVKD. This receptor was identified in a human donor with low-grade glioma or glioblastoma, undergoing nonglioma brain surgery, or in good health (not recorded which). The chain is built from TRBV10-3 and TRBJ2-3, with TRBD1 matching 7 bases. Input material: glioma tissue, nonneoplastic brain tissue, or PBMCs (not recorded which). The CDR3 DNA is TGTGCCATCAGTGGGGAAGGGGGCCCTTCCGCTGGCACAGATACGCAGTATTTT. It is translated as CAISGEGGPSAGTDTQYF.